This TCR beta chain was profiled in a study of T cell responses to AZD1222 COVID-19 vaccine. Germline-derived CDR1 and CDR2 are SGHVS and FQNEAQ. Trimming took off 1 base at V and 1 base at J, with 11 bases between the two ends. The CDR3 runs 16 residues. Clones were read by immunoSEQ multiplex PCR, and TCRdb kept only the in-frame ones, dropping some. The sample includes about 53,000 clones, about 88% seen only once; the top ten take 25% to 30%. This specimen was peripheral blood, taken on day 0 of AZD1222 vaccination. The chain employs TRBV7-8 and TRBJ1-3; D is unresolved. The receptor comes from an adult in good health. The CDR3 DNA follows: TGTGCCAGCAGCTTAGACCTTATAGGATCTGGAAACACCATATATTTT. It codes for CASSLDLIGSGNTIYF.